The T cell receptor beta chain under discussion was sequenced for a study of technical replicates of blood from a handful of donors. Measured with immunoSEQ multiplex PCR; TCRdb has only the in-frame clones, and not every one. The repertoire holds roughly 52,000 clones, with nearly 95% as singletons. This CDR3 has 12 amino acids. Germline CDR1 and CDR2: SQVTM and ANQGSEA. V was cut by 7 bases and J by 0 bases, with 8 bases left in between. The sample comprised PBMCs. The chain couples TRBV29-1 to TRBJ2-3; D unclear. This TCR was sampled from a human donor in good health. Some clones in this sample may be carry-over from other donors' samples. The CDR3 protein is CSASSSTDTQYF. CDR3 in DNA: TGCAGCGCTTCTTCTAGCACAGATACGCAGTATTTT.